This T cell receptor beta chain comes out of a study of human CD8 memory T cell subsets. This clonotype shows up as medium-sized (0.01 to 0.1%) by frequency. Its target is unknown. Memory CD8+ T cells of the stem-like type (TSTEM) were CCR7+ PD-1- TIGIT-. UMI-labeled 5' RACE produced the TCR beta libraries. From its re-call of the 5' RACE reads, TCRdb lists each CDR3 protein once, without DNA. This sample contains approximately 11,000 distinct CDR3 sequences. The study, taken as a whole, reports: T cells showing similarly high diversity were the stem-like memory and precursor exhausted cells, not the effector memory cells.

Germline loops: CDR1 MDHEN, CDR2 SYDVKM. There are 18 residues in the CDR3. The sample taken for sequencing was CD8+ stem-like memory T cells (TSCM and TCM) sorted from PBMCs. Subset reported: stem-like memory CD8 T cells (TSTEM), CCR7+ PD-1- TIGIT-. The sequence derives from a human donor in good health. The rearrangement joins TRBV28 to TRBJ1-3; absent DNA, TCRdb's TRBD1 call cannot be checked. CDR3: CASSLGPGAGRSGNTIYF.